These T cell receptor beta chains were read from a single sample in a study of blood T cell repertoires in COVID-19. TCRdb keeps only in-frame clones here, not all; method: immunoSEQ multiplex PCR. The sample contains roughly 150,000 clones, about 91% of which appear only once. Sequences were obtained from peripheral blood. All receptors derive from a human donor in a cohort sampled during active COVID-19. Both conserved end residues are part of each CDR3.

V: TRBV5-5
J: TRBJ2-5
CDR3: CASSSGQHQETQYF

V: TRBV7-9
J: TRBJ1-4
CDR3: CASSFGQGAVEKLFF

V: TRBV4-1
J: TRBJ1-5
CDR3: CASSHSGVMRPQHF

V: TRBV7-2
J: TRBJ1-2
CDR3: CASIGRVANYGYTF

V: TRBV6-5
J: TRBJ2-2
CDR3: CASSPLSAGELFF

V: TRBV7-3
J: TRBJ2-3
CDR3: CASSQAGDTDTQYF

V: TRBV9
J: TRBJ2-1
CDR3: CASSPPSQGNWGEQFF

V: TRBV5-3
J: TRBJ2-7
CDR3: CARSLGRGKSYEQYF

V: TRBV6-2/TRBV6-3
J: TRBJ1-2
CDR3: CASSYSDRGPYGYTF

V: TRBV5-1
J: TRBJ2-1
CDR3: CASSLGDSTNEQFF

V: TRBV9
J: TRBJ1-5
CDR3: CASSVGGGQGQPQHF

V: TRBV12-3/TRBV12-4
J: TRBJ1-6
CDR3: CASSFEGNSPLHF

V: TRBV5-1
J: TRBJ2-7
CDR3: CASSPGGSYEQYF

V: TRBV19
J: TRBJ2-2
CDR3: CASRPQGNTGELFF

V: TRBV23-1
J: TRBJ1-4
CDR3: CASSQSREDNNEKLFF

V: TRBV7-2
J: TRBJ2-4
CDR3: CASSLNSAYIQYF

V: TRBV6-1
J: TRBJ2-6
CDR3: CASSEGPSSGANVLTF

V: TRBV7-3
J: TRBJ2-6
CDR3: CASSLGVNGANVLTF

V: TRBV30
J: TRBJ1-4
CDR3: CAWRTRPNEKLFF

V: TRBV3-1/TRBV3-2
J: TRBJ1-3
CDR3: CASSPPGGGSNTIYF

V: TRBV12-3/TRBV12-4
J: TRBJ1-2
CDR3: CASSPGTGRRTF

V: TRBV7-3
J: TRBJ2-1
CDR3: CASSTQGAGNEQFF

V: TRBV18
J: TRBJ2-7
CDR3: CASSPGVGALAYEQYF

V: TRBV9
J: TRBJ1-4
CDR3: CASSESATNEKLFF

V: TRBV9
J: TRBJ1-2
CDR3: CASSPRVDGVYGYTF

V: TRBV7-9
J: TRBJ1-2
CDR3: CASSLGVSDGYTF

V: TRBV12-3/TRBV12-4
J: TRBJ1-5
CDR3: CASSLGRNQPQHF

V: TRBV19
J: TRBJ1-1
CDR3: CASSIGVPNTEAFF

V: TRBV5-4
J: TRBJ1-2
CDR3: CASSLPGQGAWDYGYTF

V: TRBV5-6
J: TRBJ2-7
CDR3: CASSLPGQGNEQYF

V: TRBV5-1
J: TRBJ1-6
CDR3: CASSLDTGFGSPLHF

V: TRBV7-2
J: TRBJ2-2
CDR3: CASSLSQTRGGELFF

V: TRBV5-1
J: TRBJ2-3
CDR3: CASSLARQGARTDTQYF

V: TRBV19
J: TRBJ2-5
CDR3: CASSMSGGLQETQYF

V: TRBV19
J: TRBJ1-1
CDR3: CASSIIPGTEAFF

V: TRBV5-8
J: TRBJ1-2
CDR3: CASSPKGQGAFYGYTF

V: TRBV5-6
J: TRBJ2-3
CDR3: CASRDSGGRLTDTQYF

V: TRBV11-2
J: TRBJ1-6
CDR3: CASSSLRGDNSPLHF

V: TRBV4-3
J: TRBJ2-1
CDR3: CASSQDRGSSYNEQFF

V: TRBV2
J: TRBJ1-5
CDR3: CASSEGLGFGPQHF

V: TRBV11-1
J: TRBJ2-5
CDR3: CASSQDRDADQETQYF

V: TRBV6-5
J: TRBJ1-2
CDR3: CASRTTGESYGYTF

V: TRBV19
J: TRBJ1-4
CDR3: CASSRRGSGGRTNEKLFF

V: TRBV24-1
J: TRBJ2-1
CDR3: CATSDPGGDYEQFF

V: TRBV5-4
J: TRBJ2-1
CDR3: CASSLAAELSYNEQFF

V: TRBV16
J: TRBJ1-1
CDR3: CASSHRTVNTEAFF

V: TRBV2
J: TRBJ2-7
CDR3: CASSGGQGYEQYF

V: TRBV4-2
J: TRBJ2-2
CDR3: CASSQGTGNTGELFF

V: TRBV6-5
J: TRBJ1-2
CDR3: CASRVRDRMNYGYTF

V: TRBV6-5
J: TRBJ1-3
CDR3: CASSRLLGNTIYF

V: TRBV9
J: TRBJ2-3
CDR3: CASSVVGRADTQYF

V: TRBV2
J: TRBJ1-6
CDR3: CASSPRTGRDSPLHF

V: TRBV6-6
J: TRBJ2-7
CDR3: CASSYGPYEQYF

V: TRBV27
J: TRBJ1-5
CDR3: CASSLAGPPRGVNQPQHF

V: TRBV3-1/TRBV3-2
J: TRBJ2-1
CDR3: CASSQGLAGGNEQFF